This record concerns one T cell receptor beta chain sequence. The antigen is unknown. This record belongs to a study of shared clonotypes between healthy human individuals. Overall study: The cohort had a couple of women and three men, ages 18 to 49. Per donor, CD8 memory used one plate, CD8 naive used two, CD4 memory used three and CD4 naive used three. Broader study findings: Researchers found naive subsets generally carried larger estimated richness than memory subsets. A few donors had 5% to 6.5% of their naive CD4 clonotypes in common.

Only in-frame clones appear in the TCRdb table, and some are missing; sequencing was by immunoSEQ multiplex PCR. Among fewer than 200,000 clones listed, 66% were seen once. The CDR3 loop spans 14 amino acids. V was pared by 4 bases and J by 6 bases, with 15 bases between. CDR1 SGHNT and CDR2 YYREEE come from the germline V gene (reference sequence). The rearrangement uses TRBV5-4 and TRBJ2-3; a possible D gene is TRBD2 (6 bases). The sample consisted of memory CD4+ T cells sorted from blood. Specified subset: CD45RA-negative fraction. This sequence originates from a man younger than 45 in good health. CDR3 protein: CASSALATWDTQYF. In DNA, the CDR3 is TGTGCCAGCAGCGCGCTAGCGACCTGGGATACGCAGTATTTT. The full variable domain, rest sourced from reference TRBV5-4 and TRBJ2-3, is ETGVTQSPTHLIKTRGQQVTLRCSSQSGHNTVSWYQQALGQGPQFIFQYYREEENGRGNFPPRFSGLQFPNYSSELNVNALELDDSALYLCASSALATWDTQYFGPGTRLTVL.